These T cell receptor beta chains were read from a single sample in a study of OX40 agonist ivuxolimab in advanced cancers. Method: immunoSEQ multiplex PCR; TCRdb's copy keeps in-frame clones and lacks some. The sample holds nearly 65,000 clones, about nine tenths seen once. The material was CD4+ or CD8+ T cells sorted from blood, obtained in a trial of the OX40 agonist ivuxolimab. The receptor set was obtained from an adult with an advanced solid tumor such as melanoma, head and neck, liver or kidney cancer. CDR3s include the opening cysteine and the closing phenylalanine or tryptophan.

TRBV6-5,TRBJ2-2,CASSQSPVGELFF
TRBV4-1,TRBJ2-7,CASSQDIGVSYEQYF
TRBV7-3,TRBJ2-3,CASSSGTSGERADTQYF
TRBV4-3,TRBJ2-1,CASSQEEGGLFSNEQFF
TRBV29-1,TRBJ2-1,CSVPLGGTLYNEQFF
TRBV11-2,TRBJ2-7,CASSFTASYEQYF
TRBV19,TRBJ1-2,CASSTPFGYGYTF
TRBV4-2,TRBJ2-3,CASSQDSSPDTQYF
TRBV6-1,TRBJ1-3,CASSDRTISGNTIYF
TRBV5-6,TRBJ1-1,CASLLGGGEAFF